This TCR beta chain is drawn from a study of monozygotic twins with inflammatory bowel disease. It was from whole blood, with no T cell sorting, that total RNA was isolated. Template switching incorporated UMIs with a 6-nucleotide sample barcode. TCRdb re-called the 5' RACE reads, yielding one record per CDR3 amino acid sequence without DNA. The sample has 300,000 to 350,000 distinct CDR3 sequences; the top ten hold approximately 2%. About this clonotype itself: Its antigen is as yet unknown.

Overall study findings and caveats: Immunosuppressive treatment differences may have increased patient repertoire variability.

The CDR3 sequence is 14 residues long. Germline V gene lookup returns CDR1 SQVTM and CDR2 ANQGSEA. The sample comprised blood. The origin of this receptor is a human donor with ulcerative colitis or Crohn's disease, or a healthy co-twin of an affected twin (not recorded which). The chain joins TRBV29-1 to TRBJ2-6. This CDR3 reads CSVGGVSGANVLTF.